The 11 T cell receptor beta chains listed next were all sequenced from one sample in a study of cytomegalovirus exposure and HLA in healthy donors. With 60 Vbeta and 13 Jbeta primers, the PCR was carried out. Clones were read by immunoSEQ multiplex PCR, and TCRdb kept only the in-frame ones, dropping some. Among about 85,000 clones, around 66% were seen once, and the ten largest hold 3.5% to 4.5%. The sequenced sample was PBMCs. All receptors come from a man between 25 and 39 years old in good health and CMV-seronegative.

V usage is TRBV4-1 and J usage is TRBJ2-1; 8 bases are shared with TRBD2. The CDR3 spans 15 residues. Germline CDR1 reads MGHRA; CDR2 reads YSYEKL. The trim removed 4 bases at V and 3 bases at J, leaving 5 bases unmatched. Here the CDR3 DNA reads TGCGCCAGCAGCCCGGGGCGGGGGGACTACAATGAGCAGTTCTTC. Protein: CASSPGRGDYNEQFF.

The V gene is TRBV19, the J gene TRBJ1-4; 10 bases map to TRBD1. Germline V gene lookup returns CDR1 LNHDA and CDR2 SQIVND (reference sequence). The CDR3 length is 15 residues. V was clipped by 5 bases and J by 6 bases; unmatched bases: 6. The CDR3 is CASSGTGTGDEKLFF. CDR3 DNA: TGTGCCAGTAGTGGAACCGGGACAGGGGATGAAAAACTGTTTTTT.

The gene calls are TRBV27 and TRBJ1-2; 9 nucleotides align to TRBD1. J lost 8 bases, V lost 1 base, and 11 bases had no gene match. The CDR3 has 16 amino acids. The germline V gene encodes CDR1 MNHEY and CDR2 SMNVEV (reference sequence). CDR3 bases: TGTGCCAGCAGTTTATGGGGACAGGGTAGAGGCGGCGGCTACACCTTC. The encoded protein is CASSLWGQGRGGGYTF.

The chain has TRBV28 and TRBJ1-1; the match to TRBD1 covers 11 bases. CDR3 size: 18 residues. V trimming: 5 bases; J trimming: 1 base; junction bases outside the gene matches: 12. CDR1 is MDHEN, CDR2 SYDVKM, per germline. The CDR3 here is CASSRTWGTGGTNTEAFF. The DNA for the CDR3 is TGTGCCAGCAGTAGGACGTGGGGGACAGGGGGTACGAACACTGAAGCTTTCTTT.

CDR3 DNA sequence: TGTGCCAGCATGGTAGGAGAGGAGCTTGCTGAAGCTTTCTTT. Translation gives CASMVGEELAEAFF. J is TRBJ1-1 and V is TRBV25-1; no firm D call. The germline CDR1 and CDR2 sequences are MGHDK and SYGVNS. This CDR3 is built from 14 residues. V was shortened by 7 bases and J by 6 bases, with 18 bases between the two germline ends.

The count of this clone is one. J is TRBJ2-7 and V is TRBV27, with 7 bases identical to TRBD2. The CDR3 loop spans 17 amino acids. Trimming at V came to 7 bases and at J to 4 bases, leaving 19 bases not matched to a gene. Germline loops: CDR1 MNHEY, CDR2 SMNVEV (reference sequence). The CDR3 region is CASIGLRGGRGVYEQYF. As DNA, the CDR3 is TGTGCCAGCATCGGCCTAAGGGGCGGGAGAGGCGTGTACGAGCAGTACTTC.

The V gene is TRBV6-5, the J gene TRBJ1-6; TRBD1 might be the D (6 bases). Trimming pared 5 bases from V and 7 bases from J, leaving 15 bases between. Germline assignment: CDR1 MNHEY and CDR2 SVGAGI. The CDR3 runs 15 residues. The CDR3 coding sequence is TGTGCCAGCAGTGGGACTAGACAGGAGAATTCACCCCTCCACTTT. Translated, it gives CASSGTRQENSPLHF.

V and J are TRBV7-6 and TRBJ2-3, with 10 bases that match TRBD2. Trimming at V came to 1 base and at J to 4 bases, leaving 5 bases not matched to a gene. The germline CDR1 and CDR2 sequences are SGHVS and FNYEAQ. This CDR3 is built from 16 residues. DNA for the CDR3: TGTGCCAGCAGCTTAGTCCTAGCGGGGGCCTCAGATACGCAGTATTTT. Its translation: CASSLVLAGASDTQYF.

The chain joins TRBV28 to TRBJ1-3; TRBD1 agrees at 7 bases. Losses at the gene ends were 1 base for V and 0 bases for J; bases not matched to a gene: 6. The CDR3 sequence is 17 residues long. Germline loops: CDR1 MDHEN, CDR2 SYDVKM. CDR3 loop: CASSLSLTGYSGNTIYF. CDR3 nucleotides: TGTGCCAGCAGTTTATCTTTGACAGGGTACTCTGGAAACACCATATATTTT.

The V gene is TRBV19, the J gene TRBJ1-4; D may be TRBD1 (5 bases). The CDR3 has 15 amino acids. The V gene lost 5 bases and the J gene lost 5 bases, with 15 bases spanning the gap. Germline values: CDR1 LNHDA, CDR2 SQIVND (reference sequence). CDR3 residues: CASSSPGTENEKLFF. CDR3 sequence (DNA): TGTGCCAGTAGTTCCCCTGGGACTGAAAATGAAAAACTGTTTTTT.

The chain is built from TRBV19 and TRBJ2-5, with D possibly matching TRBD1 (5 bases). V lost 5 bases and J lost 2, with 15 bases in between. The CDR3 is made up of 15 amino acids. The germline gives CDR1 LNHDA, CDR2 SQIVND (reference sequence). CDR3 protein: CASSPTRVGQETQYF. The CDR3 DNA follows: TGTGCCAGTAGTCCTACCAGGGTTGGTCAAGAGACCCAGTACTTC.